The subject of this entry is one TCR beta chain. No antigen is known for it. This table comes from immunoSEQ multiplex PCR, and its TCRdb copy is limited to in-frame clones, with some not included. The sample holds some 170,000 clones, roughly nine tenths seen once. These data originate in a study of lymphopenia after photon versus proton radiotherapy. Study-level results: Authors raise, but do not show, better survival with proton therapy.

The CDR3 has 14 amino acids. Trimming pared 4 bases from V and 7 bases from J, leaving 13 bases between. Germline assignment: CDR1 MNHNS and CDR2 SASEGT. V gene TRBV6-1 combines with J gene TRBJ1-4; D is perhaps TRBD1 (5 bases). The sequencing used peripheral blood, collected from a patient treated with photon-based radiotherapy. The receptor was derived from a man aged 50-59 years with gastric cancer. DNA of the CDR3: TGTGCCAGCAGTGCACAGCCCCAGGGTGAAAAACTGTTTTTT. Translation gives CASSAQPQGEKLFF.